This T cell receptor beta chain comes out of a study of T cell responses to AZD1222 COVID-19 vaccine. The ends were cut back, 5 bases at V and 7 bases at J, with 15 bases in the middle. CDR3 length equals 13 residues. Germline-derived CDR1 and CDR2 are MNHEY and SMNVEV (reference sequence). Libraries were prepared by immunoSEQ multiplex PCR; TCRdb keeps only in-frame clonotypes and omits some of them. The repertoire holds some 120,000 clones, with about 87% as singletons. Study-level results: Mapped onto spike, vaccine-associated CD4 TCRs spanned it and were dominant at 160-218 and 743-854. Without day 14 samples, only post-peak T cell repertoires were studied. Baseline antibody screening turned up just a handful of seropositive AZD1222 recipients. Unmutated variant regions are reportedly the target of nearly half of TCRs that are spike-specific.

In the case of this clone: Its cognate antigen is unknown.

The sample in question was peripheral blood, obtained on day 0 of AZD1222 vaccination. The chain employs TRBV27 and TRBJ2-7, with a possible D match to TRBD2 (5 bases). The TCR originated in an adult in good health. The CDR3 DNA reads TGTGCCAGCAGTCCGCGTCCGGGAATGGAGCAGTACTTC. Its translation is CASSPRPGMEQYF.